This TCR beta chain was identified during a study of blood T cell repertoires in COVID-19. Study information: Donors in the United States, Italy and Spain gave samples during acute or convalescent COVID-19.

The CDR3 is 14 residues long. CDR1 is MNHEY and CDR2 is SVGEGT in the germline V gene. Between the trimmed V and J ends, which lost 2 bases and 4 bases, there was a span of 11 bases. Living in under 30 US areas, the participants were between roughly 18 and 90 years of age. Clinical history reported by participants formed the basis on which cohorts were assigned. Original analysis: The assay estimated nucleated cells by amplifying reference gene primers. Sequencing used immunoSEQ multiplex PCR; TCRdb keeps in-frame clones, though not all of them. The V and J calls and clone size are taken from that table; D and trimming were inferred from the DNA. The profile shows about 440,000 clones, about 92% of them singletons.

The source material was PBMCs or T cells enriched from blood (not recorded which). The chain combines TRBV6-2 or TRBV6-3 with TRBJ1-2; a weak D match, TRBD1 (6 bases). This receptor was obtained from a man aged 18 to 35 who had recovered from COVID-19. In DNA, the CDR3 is TGTGCCAGCAGTTACCAGGGGTACGGCTATGGCTACACCTTC. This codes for CASSYQGYGYGYTF.